This T cell receptor (beta chain) stems from a study of shared T cell receptors in the human thymus. Only in-frame clones appear in the TCRdb table, and some are missing; sequencing was by immunoSEQ multiplex PCR. Here the sample spans more than 550,000 clones, around 87% being singletons. The ends were cut back, 2 bases at V and 4 bases at J, with 21 bases in the middle. CDR1 and CDR2 from the germline V gene are MDHEN and SYDVKM. The CDR3 consists of 18 residues. The same sample was also used in a study of human thymus T cells. That report notes: Finnish infants who were healthy and having corrective surgery for congenital heart defects made up the donors. It was from resections taken during corrective heart surgery that the thymus tissue came. It looked as if thymic and blood repertoires used V and J genes in a biased way. Thymic repertoires from unrelated individuals overlapped highly, related research reported.

This chain uses TRBV28 with TRBJ2-1; tentative D call: TRBD2 (5 bases). Material for sequencing was thymocytes. This clonotype originated in a boy under two years old with a congenital heart defect. The CDR3 nucleotides read TGTGCCAGCAGTTTACGTGAGGAGCAGTGCGGGTCTTACAATGAGCAGTTCTTC. This encodes CASSLREEQCGSYNEQFF.